This TCR beta chain came from a study of cytomegalovirus exposure and HLA in healthy donors. Study results and limitations: Presence/absence analyses treated sequencing depth as roughly uniform across donors. The study flagged approximately 180 TCR beta chains as cytomegalovirus-associated. Judged likely to be a sequencing artifact was a cluster of highly shared sequence variants. Through in vitro validation, three CMV-associated chains were shown to be specific for CMV antigens.

V gave up 0 bases and J gave up 0 bases; unmatched junction bases: 5. Germline lookup yields CDR1 LNHNV and CDR2 YYDKDF (reference sequence). The CDR3 consists of 17 residues. On this clone itself: Its antigen is unknown.

PCR primers comprised 60 Vbeta and 13 Jbeta primers. Assay used: immunoSEQ multiplex PCR; TCRdb lists only in-frame clones, some missing. The sample holds some 200,000 clones, approximately 88% seen once. The sample taken for sequencing was PBMCs. This rearrangement joins TRBV15 to TRBJ2-3; 8 bases align to TRBD2. The TCR comes from a woman aged 50 to 60 in good health and CMV-seropositive. CDR3 loop: CATSRDPGGVSTDTQYF. CDR3 sequence (DNA): TGTGCCACCAGCAGAGATCCCGGGGGGGTTAGCACAGATACGCAGTATTTT.